The 22 T cell receptor beta chains listed next were all sequenced from one sample in a study of radiotherapy plus CTLA-4 blockade in lung cancer. Assay used: immunoSEQ multiplex PCR; TCRdb lists only in-frame clones, some missing. Of around 82,000 clones in the sample, less than 85% are singletons; the top ten hold approximately 0.73%. The source was peripheral blood, collected from a patient treated with radiotherapy plus ipilimumab. These receptors were collected from a human donor with non-small cell lung cancer who had stable disease on radiotherapy plus ipilimumab.

The V and J genes are TRBV7-2 and TRBJ1-2; D not certain. This CDR3 contains 14 residues. From germline, CDR1 is SGHTA and CDR2 FQGNSA. The V end was cut by 0 bases, the J end by 8 bases, with 13 bases between. CDR3 sequence: CASSLALRSSGYTF. CDR3 sequence (DNA): TGTGCCAGCAGCTTAGCGCTCCGATCCTCAGGCTACACCTTC.

V and J are TRBV5-5 and TRBJ2-7, with 8 bases that match TRBD1. The junction had 9 bases not matched to a gene; V was cut back by 5 bases and J by 2 bases. Germline V gives CDR1 SGHKS, CDR2 YYEKEE (reference sequence). CDR3 length: 15 residues. The CDR3 loop is CASSGAGTGAYEQYF. CDR3 nucleotide sequence: TGTGCCAGCAGTGGGGCCGGGACAGGCGCCTACGAGCAGTACTTC. The variable domain in full, completed from reference TRBV5-5 and TRBJ2-7, reads DAGVTQSPTHLIKTRGQQVTLRCSPISGHKSVSWYQQVLGQGPQFIFQYYEKEERGRGNFPDRFSARQFPNYSSELNVNALLLGDSALYLCASSGAGTGAYEQYFGPGTRLTVT.

Remarks on this clone: This sample also contains other DNA sequences that code for the same CDR3. This sequence joins TRBV7-6 and TRBJ1-6; D may be TRBD1 (6 bases). The CDR3 spans 18 residues. V lost 2 bases and J lost 0, with 14 bases in between. Germline V gives CDR1 SGHVS, CDR2 FNYEAQ. For the CDR3, the DNA is TGTGCCAGCAGCTTACGACAGGTTTCGAGCTCCTATAATTCACCCCTCCACTTT. Translating it yields CASSLRQVSSSYNSPLHF.

V gene TRBV5-6 combines with J gene TRBJ1-3; D gene uncertain. The CDR3 runs 14 residues. The germline V and J ends were trimmed by 2 bases and 3 bases, with 9 bases remaining between them. Germline V gene sequence: CDR1 SGHDT, CDR2 YYEEEE. The CDR3 loop is CASSFRLGGNTIYF. For the CDR3, the DNA is TGTGCCAGCAGCTTCCGACTGGGTGGAAACACCATATATTTT.

The chain recombines TRBV28 with TRBJ1-2; 8 nucleotides match TRBD1. Germline lookup yields CDR1 MDHEN and CDR2 SYDVKM. The CDR3 contains 14 residues. The V gene end was trimmed by 6 bases and the J gene end by 8 bases; junction bases not matched to a gene: 11. The CDR3 loop is CASRGTGGLTGYTF. CDR3 coding DNA: TGTGCCAGCAGGGGGACAGGCGGCCTTACGGGCTACACCTTC.

V is TRBV6-5 and J is TRBJ2-6; D is uncertain. The CDR3 consists of 14 residues. Per the germline V gene, CDR1 is MNHEY and CDR2 is SVGAGI. V shed 9 bases and J shed 0 bases, with 9 bases lying between them. CDR3 amino acids: CASTSLSGANVLTF. CDR3 DNA: TGTGCCAGTACCAGCCTCTCTGGGGCCAACGTCCTGACTTTC.

The rearrangement links TRBV5-4 to TRBJ2-5, with 8 bases fitting TRBD2. Looked up from germline, CDR1 is SGHNT and CDR2 is YYREEE (reference sequence). V shed 0 bases, J shed 10 bases, and the junction held 8 bases outside the gene matches. The CDR3 sequence is 14 residues long. Here the CDR3 DNA reads TGTGCCAGCAGCTTGGCCGAGGAGCGGGGGCTCCAGTACTTC. Translation gives CASSLAEERGLQYF.

DNA for the CDR3: TGTGCCAGCAGTCCCCCCCCCACAGGGGGAGATGTTGAAAAACTGTTTTTT. Translating gives CASSPPPTGGDVEKLFF. The chain has TRBV27 and TRBJ1-4, with 8 bases fitting TRBD1. CDR3 length equals 17 residues. V shed 5 bases, J shed 7 bases, and the junction held 15 bases outside the gene matches. The V gene's germline CDR1 is MNHEY and CDR2 SMNVEV (reference sequence).

The rearrangement uses TRBV19 and TRBJ2-5; 10 bases agree with TRBD1. CDR3 length: 14 amino acids. Trimming removed 3 bases from V and 5 bases from J; junction bases left unmatched: 3. Germline V gene sequence: CDR1 LNHDA, CDR2 SQIVND (reference sequence). The CDR3: CASSIGQGVETQYF. DNA for the CDR3: TGTGCCAGTAGTATTGGACAGGGGGTCGAGACCCAGTACTTC. The complete variable domain, with remaining parts taken from reference TRBV19 and TRBJ2-5, reads DGGITQSPKYLFRKEGQNVTLSCEQNLNHDAMYWYRQDPGQGLRLIYYSQIVNDFQKGDIAEGYSVSREKKESFPLTVTSAQKNPTAFYLCASSIGQGVETQYFGPGTRLLVL.

The V call is TRBV2, the J call TRBJ2-7, with 8 bases matching TRBD1. This CDR3 region has 14 residues. Germline assignment: CDR1 SNHLY and CDR2 FYNNEI. Trimming removed 5 bases from V and 3 bases from J; junction bases left unmatched: 6. The CDR3 nucleotides are TGTGCCAGCAGTTTTGGGACAGGTTACTACGAGCAGTACTTC. Residues: CASSFGTGYYEQYF.

CDR3 amino acids: CSVVGAPGAFF. CDR3 coding DNA: TGCAGCGTTGTCGGGGCTCCGGGGGCTTTCTTT. The chain recombines TRBV29-1 with TRBJ1-1; D may be TRBD1 (5 bases). CDR1 is SQVTM, CDR2 ANQGSEA, per germline. The germline V and J ends were trimmed by 4 bases and 11 bases, with 14 bases remaining between them. The CDR3 length is 11 residues. The whole variable domain, filled in from reference TRBV29-1 and TRBJ1-1, reads SAVISQKPSRDICQRGTSLTIQCQVDSQVTMMFWYRQQPGQSLTLIATANQGSEATYESGFVIDKFPISRPNLTFSTLTVSNMSPEDSSIYLCSVVGAPGAFFGQGTRLTVV.

This clone was picked up a small number of times. The genes are TRBV5-1 and TRBJ2-7; TRBD1 matches at 7 bases. Per the germline V gene, CDR1 is SGHRS and CDR2 is YFSETQ. This CDR3 region has 17 residues. V dropped 0 bases and J dropped 5; count of bases not matched to a gene: 14. The CDR3: CASSLATNLQGLDEQYF. The CDR3 DNA reads TGCGCCAGCAGCTTGGCTACCAATTTACAGGGGTTGGACGAGCAGTACTTC.

This rearrangement joins TRBV7-9 to TRBJ1-4; 7 bases map to TRBD1. Per the germline V gene, CDR1 is SEHNR and CDR2 is FQNEAQ (reference sequence). CDR3 length equals 15 residues. The V and J ends lost 8 bases and 7 bases, in that order; junction bases with no gene match: 13. CDR3 protein: CASSEQGRKGEKLFF. The CDR3 nucleotides are TGTGCCAGCTCTGAACAGGGGAGAAAAGGTGAAAAACTGTTTTTT.

The chain recombines TRBV19 with TRBJ2-2; D is ambiguous. The CDR3 loop spans 13 amino acids. The V gene's germline CDR1 is LNHDA and CDR2 SQIVND (reference sequence). V lost 4 bases and J lost 4, with 7 bases in between. CDR3 DNA: TGTGCCAGTAGTACGATCATCACCGGGGAGCTGTTTTTT. This translates into CASSTIITGELFF.

This sequence joins TRBV28 and TRBJ1-1; perhaps TRBD1 as D (6 bases). The CDR3 consists of 14 residues. Germline V lookup: CDR1 MDHEN, CDR2 SYDVKM. Trimming stripped 3 bases from V and 3 bases from J, with 11 bases between. CDR3 nucleotides: TGTGCCAGCAGTTTGGGGGGGCAGTACACTGAAGCTTTCTTT. Protein product: CASSLGGQYTEAFF.

This chain links TRBV29-1 with TRBJ2-1, with 11 bases fitting TRBD1. This CDR3 spans 11 amino acids. With V trimmed by 7 bases and J by 8 bases, 1 base remained unmatched. CDR1 and CDR2 from the germline V gene are SQVTM and ANQGSEA. CDR3 protein: CSADRGHEQFF. CDR3 sequence (DNA): TGCAGCGCGGACAGGGGGCATGAGCAGTTCTTC.

The rearrangement uses TRBV9 and TRBJ2-1, with D perhaps TRBD2 (6 bases). V was trimmed by 3 bases and J by 9 bases, leaving 13 bases between them. This CDR3 region has 13 residues. Germline V gives CDR1 SGDLS, CDR2 YYNGEE. The CDR3 nucleotides read TGTGCCAGCAGCGGCCTGGGACTTAGTGAGCAGTTCTTC. It encodes CASSGLGLSEQFF. Using reference TRBV9 and TRBJ2-1 for the parts outside the CDR3, the full variable domain is DSGVTQTPKHLITATGQRVTLRCSPRSGDLSVYWYQQSLDQGLQFLIQYYNGEERAKGNILERFSAQQFPDLHSELNLSSLELGDSALYFCASSGLGLSEQFFGPGTRLTVL.

The DNA of the CDR3 is TGCGCCAGCAGCCCAGGGGACAGATCCCACACAGATACGCAGTATTTT. Encoded protein: CASSPGDRSHTDTQYF. This sequence joins TRBV5-1 and TRBJ2-3; 7 positions agree with TRBD1. This CDR3 spans 16 amino acids. V was clipped by 4 bases and J by 2 bases; unmatched bases: 10. Germline V lookup: CDR1 SGHRS, CDR2 YFSETQ.

V gene TRBV6-6 combines with J gene TRBJ1-4, with D unresolved. CDR1 and CDR2 from the germline V gene are MNHNY and SVGAGI (reference sequence). Between the trimmed V and J ends, which lost 7 bases and 6 bases, there was a span of 18 bases. The CDR3 has 15 residues. The CDR3 DNA sequence: TGTGCCAGCATTGGACCATCTAGGGTCGATGAAAAACTGTTTTTT. Translated: CASIGPSRVDEKLFF.

V gene TRBV9 combines with J gene TRBJ2-2; D gene unclear. CDR1 and CDR2 (germline): SGDLS, YYNGEE. The CDR3 runs 15 residues. The ends were cut back, 0 bases at V and 4 bases at J, with 10 bases in the middle. The CDR3 sequence is CASSVGRVSTGELFF. CDR3 DNA sequence: TGTGCCAGCAGCGTAGGTCGCGTAAGCACCGGGGAGCTGTTTTTT.

The chain has TRBV28 and TRBJ2-5; 12 bases match TRBD2. The CDR3 has 15 residues. Germline V lookup: CDR1 MDHEN, CDR2 SYDVKM. V lost 4 bases, J lost 4 bases, and 4 bases stayed unmatched. This CDR3 reads CASSWTSGARETQYF. In DNA, the CDR3 is TGTGCCAGCAGTTGGACTAGCGGGGCCCGAGAGACCCAGTACTTC.

V is TRBV5-5 and J is TRBJ1-5; 7 positions match TRBD1. V lost 0 bases, J lost 6 bases, and 3 bases stayed unmatched. The length of the CDR3 is 14 residues. CDR1 and CDR2 (germline): SGHKS, YYEKEE (reference sequence). The CDR3, as DNA: TGTGCCAGCAGCTTGGAGGGGGCAGGTCAGCCCCAGCATTTT. This sequence encodes CASSLEGAGQPQHF. The full variable domain, completed using reference TRBV5-5 and TRBJ1-5, is DAGVTQSPTHLIKTRGQQVTLRCSPISGHKSVSWYQQVLGQGPQFIFQYYEKEERGRGNFPDRFSARQFPNYSSELNVNALLLGDSALYLCASSLEGAGQPQHFGDGTRLSIL.